This T cell receptor (beta chain) is from a study of graft-versus-host responses after intestinal transplantation (dated by TCRdb to the early 2020s). In terms of the full investigation: Multivisceral, liver-intestinal, or isolated intestinal transplants were received by the recipients. Every recipient was given anti-thymocyte globulin induction, then maintenance tacrolimus and steroids for 3 to 4 years. After intestinal transplantation, graft-versus-host and host-versus-graft alloreactive T cell clones in the graft, circulation and bone marrow were tracked using bulk TCR-beta CDR3 sequencing. To identify alloreactive clones, pre-transplant mixed lymphocyte reaction products were sequenced and compared with unstimulated pre-transplant donor and recipient T cells. Of the 20 to 25 intestinal transplant recipients enrolled in the cohort, one of whom was a retransplant, 3 patients without pretransplant specimens were excluded. A peak of at least 4% donor T cells among recipient peripheral blood mononuclear cells was the definition used for donor T cell macrochimerism. Instead of going to the commercial service, samples from a few later patients were sequenced in-house on an Illumina MiSeq and processed with MiXCR.

Reading the germline V gene gives CDR1 WSHSY and CDR2 SAAADI. The CDR3 goes from the cysteine to the phenylalanine over 16 residues. The kept DNA is CDR3 alone, 48 bases in frame from the first base. Germline trimming amounts to 4 bases on V and 3 bases on J, with 10 as the count of junction bases outside the gene matches. This clone was seen a few times. The clone's antigen remains unknown. No much larger clone is present one base from it, and per-base qualities are unavailable. To isolate intraepithelial and lamina propria lymphocytes from graft specimens, dithiothreitol, EDTA incubations and collagenase D digestion were used. Bulk TCR-beta sequencing was performed on serial intestinal graft biopsy specimens collected as late as 600 days after transplant. The library was produced with the immunoSEQ multiplex PCR assay. Adaptive Biotechnologies carried out high-throughput TCR-beta CDR3 sequencing of genomic DNA for most patients. The study's own analysis went as follows. Adaptive's ImmunoSEQ software supplied the TCR sequencing data for around 19 patients, while MiXCR and VDJtools were used to process a few other patients. CDR3 nucleotide sequences shared by donor and recipient were removed because the origin of these sequences could not be assigned. At least 2-fold expansion over unstimulated cells and a minimum CFSE-low frequency of 0.002% (template counts) or 0.001% (read counts) were required for clones to be classified as alloreactive. Mappable clones were those detected in sequenced pre-transplant spleen, lymph node, or MLR CFSE-low populations of the donor or recipient. The cumulative frequency of alloreactive clones was calculated as a percentage of all sequences, weighted by copy number. In its TCRdb copy, this immuneACCESS table keeps in-frame sequences only and misses some clones. Where compared with another copy, unresolved V genes explain less than half of these, and the others have no known cause. The V and J calls and the clone size are those of that table, but D and trimming were determined from the DNA. The sample table shows 50,000 to 75,000 clones, and under 90% are seen once. The ten largest clones represent around 1.7% of the sample.

What the research found in general, with its limitations: The relatively low number and heterogeneity of intestinal transplant patients limited the conclusions. Patients with donor T cell macrochimerism had high GvH to HvG T cell clonal ratios in their allografts. GvH clones were found in recipient bone marrow, and some of the GvH clones appeared earlier in ileal mucosa or blood, which is consistent with an intestinal mucosal origin. Early after transplant, peak levels of circulating GvH clones were found to be associated with declines in HvG clones.

Source: ileum tissue, taken approximately 370 days after transplant. The clonotype comes from a human patient who received an intestinal transplant, so some T cells may come from the graft donor. The chain employs TRBV10-2 and TRBJ2-3; 7 bases in between match TRBD2. The DNA is TGCGCCAGCAGTGTGAGCGGGGTTGTGAGGACAGATACGCAGTATTTT. Its product reads: CASSVSGVVRTDTQYF.